The 3 T cell receptor beta chains reported below all come from one sample, sequenced in a study of post-analysis software for immune sequencing data (dated by TCRdb to between 2014 and 2016). Library generation was performed with PCR. The run used an Illumina HiSeq 2500. To reduce PCR and sequencing biases, unique molecular identifiers were incorporated into the TCR beta cDNA libraries. The raw public data were reprocessed by TCRdb itself: fastp quality trimming at Q25, MiXCR clonotype calling, in-frame beta chains only. Entries that share a CDR3 protein sequence are merged under the most common genes and DNA. The sample data list approximately 400,000 distinct CDR3 sequences, and roughly 30% of these were observed just once. The ten most abundant clones make up roughly 13% of the sample. These TCRs are of unknown antigen specificity. Overall results and qualifications from the work: Significantly higher frequencies in patients than in controls were found for five TRBV segments, including TRBV5-6, TRBV5-1 and TRBV20-1.

Material: blood. The receptors were sampled from a girl aged 10 to 17 with multiple sclerosis.

This sequence joins TRBV5-1 and TRBJ1-2; no firm D call. Per germline, CDR1 SGHRS and CDR2 YFSETQ. The CDR3 runs to 11 residues. Trimming removed 5 bases from V and 5 bases from J, with 7 bases in between. Here the CDR3 reads CASRDSYGYTF. The DNA for the CDR3 is TGCGCCAGCAGGGATTCGTATGGCTACACCTTC. The full variable domain, in which reference TRBV5-1 and TRBJ1-2 provide the parts outside the CDR3, is KAGVTQTPRYLIKTRGQQVTLSCSPISGHRSVSWYQQTPGQGLQFLFEYFSETQRNKGNFPGRFSGRQFSNSRSEMNVSTLELGDSALYLCASRDSYGYTFGSGTRLTVV.

The chain employs TRBV4-1 and TRBJ2-1; unclear D gene. V shed 0 bases and J shed 13 bases, with 16 bases lying between them. Germline V gives CDR1 MGHRA, CDR2 YSYEKL. The CDR3 contains 14 residues. CDR3 protein: CASSQDGFPETQFF. In nucleotides, the CDR3 is TGCGCCAGCAGCCAAGACGGCTTTCCGGAGACCCAGTTCTTC.

A remark on this clonotype: Because the CDR3 is missing its conserved closing phenylalanine or tryptophan, this is likely a read error. The gene calls are TRBV12-3 or TRBV12-4 and TRBJ2-1; D may be TRBD1 (6 bases). The CDR3 covers 15 residues. Trimming took off 3 bases at V and 3 bases at J, with 12 bases between the two ends. The CDR3 DNA sequence: TGTGCCAGCAGTTTGGCAGGGGACGGCTACAATGAGCAGTTCTCC. Its translation: CASSLAGDGYNEQFS.